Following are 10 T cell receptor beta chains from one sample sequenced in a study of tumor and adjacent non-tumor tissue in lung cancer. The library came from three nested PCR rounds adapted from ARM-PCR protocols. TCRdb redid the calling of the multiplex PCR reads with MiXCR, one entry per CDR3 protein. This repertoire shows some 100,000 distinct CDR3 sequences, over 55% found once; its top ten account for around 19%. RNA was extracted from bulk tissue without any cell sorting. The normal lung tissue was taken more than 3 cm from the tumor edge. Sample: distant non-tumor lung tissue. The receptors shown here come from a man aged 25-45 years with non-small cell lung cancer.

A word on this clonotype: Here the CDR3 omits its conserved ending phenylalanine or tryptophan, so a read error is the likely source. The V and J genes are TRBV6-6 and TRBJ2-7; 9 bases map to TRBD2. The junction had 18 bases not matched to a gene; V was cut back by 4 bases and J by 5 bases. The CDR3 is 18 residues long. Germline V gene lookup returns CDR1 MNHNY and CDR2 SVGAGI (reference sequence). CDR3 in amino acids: CASSSLAPSSGRIHEQYL. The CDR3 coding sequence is TGTGCCAGCAGTTCCCTCGCTCCCTCCAGCGGGAGGATCCACGAGCAGTACTTA.

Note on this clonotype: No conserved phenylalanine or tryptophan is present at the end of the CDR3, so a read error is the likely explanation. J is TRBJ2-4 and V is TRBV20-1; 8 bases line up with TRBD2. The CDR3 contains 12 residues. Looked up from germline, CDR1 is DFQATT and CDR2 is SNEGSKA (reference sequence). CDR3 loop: CSGLAPSEPQYL. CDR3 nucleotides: TGTAGTGGACTAGCCCCCTCAGAGCCTCAGTACCTC.

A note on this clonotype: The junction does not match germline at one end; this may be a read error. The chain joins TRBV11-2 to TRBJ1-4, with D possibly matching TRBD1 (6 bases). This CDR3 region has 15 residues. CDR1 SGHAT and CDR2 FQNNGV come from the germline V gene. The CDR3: CASCLGPGANEKLFF. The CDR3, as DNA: TGTGCCAGCTGCTTAGGTCCAGGGGCGAATGAAAAACTGTTTTTT.

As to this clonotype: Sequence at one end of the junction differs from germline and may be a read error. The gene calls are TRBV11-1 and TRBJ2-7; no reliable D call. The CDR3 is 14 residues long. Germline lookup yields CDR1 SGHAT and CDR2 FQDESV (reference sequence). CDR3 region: CTSSSSGNRYEQYF. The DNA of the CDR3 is TGTACCAGCAGCTCCTCAGGAAATCGCTACGAGCAGTACTTC.

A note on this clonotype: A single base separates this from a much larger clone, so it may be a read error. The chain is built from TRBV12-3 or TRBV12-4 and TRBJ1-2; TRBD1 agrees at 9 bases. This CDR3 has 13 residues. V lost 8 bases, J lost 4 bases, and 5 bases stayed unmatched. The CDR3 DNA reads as TGTGCCAGCGCCCCGGGACAGGGCTATGGCTACACCTTC. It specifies CASAPGQGYGYTF.

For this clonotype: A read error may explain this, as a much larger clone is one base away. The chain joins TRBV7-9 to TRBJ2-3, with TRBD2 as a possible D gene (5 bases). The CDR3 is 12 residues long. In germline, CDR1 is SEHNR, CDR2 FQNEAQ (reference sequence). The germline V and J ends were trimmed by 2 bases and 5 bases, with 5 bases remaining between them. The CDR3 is CASSLREDTQYF. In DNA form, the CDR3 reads TGTGCCAGCAGCTTACGGGAAGATACGCAGTATTTT.

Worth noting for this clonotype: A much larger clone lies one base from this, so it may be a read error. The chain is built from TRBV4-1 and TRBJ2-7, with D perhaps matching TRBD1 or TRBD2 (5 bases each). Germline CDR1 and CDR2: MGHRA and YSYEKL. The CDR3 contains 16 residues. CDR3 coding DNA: TGCACCAGCAGCCAAGGGGAGAGGGCTATTGAGTACGAGCAGTACTTC. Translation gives CTSSQGERAIEYEQYF.

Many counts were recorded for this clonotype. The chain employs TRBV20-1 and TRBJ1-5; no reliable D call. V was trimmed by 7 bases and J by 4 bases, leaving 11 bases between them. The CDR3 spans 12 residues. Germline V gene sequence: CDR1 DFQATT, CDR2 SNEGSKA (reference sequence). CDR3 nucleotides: TGCAGTGGGGAGTACGGGAATCAGCCCCAGCATTTT. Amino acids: CSGEYGNQPQHF.

The CDR3 loop is CVSSSSGTKNIQYF. In nucleotides, the CDR3 is TGTGTCAGTAGCTCCTCCGGGACCAAAAACATTCAGTACTTC. The chain employs TRBV5-4 and TRBJ2-4; tentative D call: TRBD2 (5 bases). The CDR3 contains 14 residues. Germline CDR1 and CDR2: SGHNT and YYREEE (reference sequence).

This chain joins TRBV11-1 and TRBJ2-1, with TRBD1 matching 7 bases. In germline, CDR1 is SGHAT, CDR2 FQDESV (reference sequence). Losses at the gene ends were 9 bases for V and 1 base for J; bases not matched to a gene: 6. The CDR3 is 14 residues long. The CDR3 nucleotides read TGTGCCAGTAGCCTGACAGGGTCCTACAATGAGCAGTTCTTC. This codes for CASSLTGSYNEQFF.